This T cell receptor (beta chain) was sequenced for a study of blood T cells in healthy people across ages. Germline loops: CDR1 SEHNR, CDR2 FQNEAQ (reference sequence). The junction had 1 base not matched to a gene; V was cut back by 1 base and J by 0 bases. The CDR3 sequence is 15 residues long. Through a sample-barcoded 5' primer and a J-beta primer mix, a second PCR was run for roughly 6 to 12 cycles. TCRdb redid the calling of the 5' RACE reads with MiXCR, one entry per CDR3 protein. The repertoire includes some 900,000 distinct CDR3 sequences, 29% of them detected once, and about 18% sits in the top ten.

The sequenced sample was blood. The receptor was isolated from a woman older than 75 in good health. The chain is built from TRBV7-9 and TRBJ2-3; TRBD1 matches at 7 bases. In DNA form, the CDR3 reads TGTGCCAGCAGCTTAGGGGACAGCAGCACAGATACGCAGTATTTT. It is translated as CASSLGDSSTDTQYF.